These 28 T cell receptor beta chains were all obtained from the same sample, sequenced in a study of siplizumab effects on memory and regulatory T cells. Only in-frame clones appear in the TCRdb table, and some are missing; sequencing was by immunoSEQ multiplex PCR. The sample includes just over 40,000 clones, around 92% of them seen just once. The source material was naive CD4+ T cells sorted from blood. The receptors stem from a human donor in good health.

This CDR3 reads CASSAGEENTQYF. CDR3 coding DNA: TGTGCCAGCAGTGCGGGAGAAGAAAATACGCAGTATTTT. V usage is TRBV6-4 and J usage is TRBJ2-3; tentatively, D is TRBD2 (6 bases). Germline CDR1 reads MRHNA; CDR2 reads SNTAGT. The CDR3 length is 13 residues. V lost 4 bases to trimming and J lost 7 bases, with 12 bases between them.

The rearrangement uses TRBV5-1 and TRBJ2-3; D remains unclear. The CDR3 runs 15 residues. Deletions cut 0 bases from V and 3 bases from J, with 11 bases between. Germline CDR1 reads SGHRS; CDR2 reads YFSETQ. The DNA for the CDR3 is TGCGCCAGCAGCTTGGAGGCAAGGAATACAGATACGCAGTATTTT. Protein product: CASSLEARNTDTQYF.

This chain connects TRBV19 to TRBJ1-3, with a tentative D call TRBD1 (6 bases). This CDR3 region has 15 residues. V gave up 4 bases and J gave up 2 bases, with 12 bases separating them. The germline V gene has CDR1 LNHDA and CDR2 SQIVND (reference sequence). This CDR3 reads CASSSWGAAGNTIYF. DNA of the CDR3: TGTGCCAGTAGTAGCTGGGGGGCAGCTGGAAACACCATATATTTT.

The CDR3 sequence is CASSPPGARGTEAFF. CDR3 nucleotides: TGTGCCAGCTCACCTCCGGGGGCGCGGGGCACTGAAGCTTTCTTT. The chain couples TRBV18 to TRBJ1-1; tentatively, D is TRBD1 (6 bases). Looked up from germline, CDR1 is KGHSH and CDR2 is LQKENI. V lost 3 bases and J lost 4, with 15 bases in between. The CDR3 has 15 residues. Variable domain in full (rest from reference TRBV18 and TRBJ1-1): NAGVMQNPRHLVRRRGQEARLRCSPMKGHSHVYWYRQLPEEGLKFMVYLQKENIIDESGMPKERFSAEFPKEGPSILRIQQVVRGDSAAYFCASSPPGARGTEAFFGQGTRLTVV.

The chain carries TRBV7-9 and TRBJ2-3; 12 nucleotides line up with TRBD2. V lost 2 bases and J lost 7; bases outside the gene matches: 7. Germline V gives CDR1 SEHNR, CDR2 FQNEAQ (reference sequence). The CDR3 is 16 residues long. Here the CDR3 DNA reads TGTGCCAGCAGCTTATCGACTAGCGGGGGTTTGAATACGCAGTATTTT. Protein product: CASSLSTSGGLNTQYF.

V gene TRBV5-1 combines with J gene TRBJ1-1, with D maybe TRBD1 (5 bases). The CDR3 has 13 residues. The germline V and J ends were trimmed by 7 bases and 5 bases, with 15 bases remaining between them. Germline CDR1 and CDR2: SGHRS and YFSETQ. CDR3 sequence reads: CASRREVGTEAFF. In DNA, the CDR3 is TGCGCCAGCCGCAGGGAAGTTGGTACTGAAGCTTTCTTT.

The chain combines TRBV19 with TRBJ2-5, with D uncertain. Germline loops: CDR1 LNHDA, CDR2 SQIVND (reference sequence). The CDR3 runs to 13 residues. With 3 bases removed from V and 5 bases from J, the gap between germline ends came to 10 bases. In DNA, the CDR3 is TGTGCCAGTAGTATCCCGGGTGTGGAGACCCAGTACTTC. Amino acid sequence: CASSIPGVETQYF.

This clone has just one count. The rearrangement joins TRBV6-1 to TRBJ1-4; possibly TRBD1 for D (6 bases). CDR1 and CDR2 (germline): MNHNS, SASEGT. The CDR3 extends over 15 amino acids. Trimming shortened V by 6 bases and J by 0 bases, and 11 bases separated the two germline ends. This CDR3 is CASRPRTATNEKLFF. CDR3 DNA sequence: TGTGCCAGCAGACCCAGGACAGCAACTAATGAAAAACTGTTTTTT.

The chain links TRBV6-1 to TRBJ2-2; the match to TRBD2 covers 10 bases. The CDR3 has 15 residues. The germline V gene has CDR1 MNHNS and CDR2 SASEGT. V gave up 6 bases and J gave up 1 base; unmatched junction bases: 2. The CDR3 sequence: CASRIAGGNTGELFF. For the CDR3, the DNA is TGTGCCAGCAGAATAGCGGGAGGGAACACCGGGGAGCTGTTTTTT.

The chain combines TRBV13 with TRBJ2-7, with 7 bases fitting TRBD1. CDR1 and CDR2 from the germline V gene are PRHDT and FYEKMQ (reference sequence). The CDR3 contains 15 residues. After removal of 4 bases from V and 3 bases from J, the junction contained 9 bases not matched to a gene. CDR3 DNA: TGTGCCAGCAGCTCCCCGAGGGGGCAGGGCTACGAGCAGTACTTC. The encoded protein is CASSSPRGQGYEQYF. The full variable domain, in which reference TRBV13 and TRBJ2-7 provide the parts outside the CDR3, is AAGVIQSPRHLIKEKRETATLKCYPIPRHDTVYWYQQGPGQDPQFLISFYEKMQSDKGSIPDRFSAQQFSDYHSELNMSSLELGDSALYFCASSSPRGQGYEQYFGPGTRLTVT.

The rearrangement uses TRBV10-3 and TRBJ2-1; a weak D match, TRBD2 (6 bases). Germline loops: CDR1 ENHRY, CDR2 SYGVKD. With 4 bases removed from V and 1 base from J, the gap between germline ends came to 11 bases. The CDR3 length is 15 residues. In DNA form, the CDR3 reads TGTGCCATCAGTGCAGCTAGCGTATCCTACAATGAGCAGTTCTTC. The encoded protein is CAISAASVSYNEQFF.

The count of this clone is one. The chain joins TRBV9 to TRBJ1-2; D gene uncertain. CDR1 SGDLS and CDR2 YYNGEE come from the germline V gene. CDR3 size: 14 residues. V gave up 0 bases and J gave up 2 bases, with 8 bases separating them. In DNA, the CDR3 is TGTGCCAGCAGCGTAGCGGCGGTGAACTATGGCTACACCTTC. Protein: CASSVAAVNYGYTF.

J is TRBJ2-5 and V is TRBV6-1; tentatively, D is TRBD2 (6 bases). V was clipped by 3 bases and J by 5 bases, with 10 bases between them. The CDR3 runs to 13 residues. Germline values: CDR1 MNHNS, CDR2 SASEGT. Written as DNA, the CDR3 is TGTGCCAGCAGTGAGGAGGGCCAGGAGACCCAGTACTTC. Amino acid sequence: CASSEEGQETQYF.

The rearrangement links TRBV4-1 to TRBJ2-7; 8 nucleotides match TRBD1. This CDR3 is built from 15 residues. V shed 1 base and J 2 bases; nucleotides not matched to a gene: 4. Germline CDR1 and CDR2: MGHRA and YSYEKL. The CDR3 protein is CASSQGGQATYEQYF. The CDR3 DNA reads TGCGCCAGCAGCCAAGGGGGACAGGCCACCTACGAGCAGTACTTC.

This chain links TRBV10-3 with TRBJ2-7, with D possibly TRBD1 on 5 matching bases. The CDR3 is 13 amino acids. Germline CDR1 and CDR2: ENHRY and SYGVKD. V shed 7 bases and J shed 0 bases, with 10 bases lying between them. The CDR3 protein is CAIKPGSSYEQYF. The CDR3 DNA follows: TGTGCCATCAAGCCAGGGTCCTCCTACGAGCAGTACTTC.

This chain joins TRBV5-1 and TRBJ2-2; 10 positions match TRBD2. The CDR3 sequence is 15 residues long. CDR1 is SGHRS, CDR2 YFSETQ, per germline. Trimming removed 5 bases from V and 4 bases from J; junction bases left unmatched: 5. CDR3 coding DNA: TGCGCCAGCAGACAAGGACTAGCGGCCACCGGGGAGCTGTTTTTT. It yields the protein CASRQGLAATGELFF.

The chain joins TRBV4-1 to TRBJ1-6; TRBD1 matches 9 bases. The V and J ends lost 4 bases and 7 bases, in that order; junction bases with no gene match: 8. CDR3 length: 16 residues. Germline assignment: CDR1 MGHRA and CDR2 YSYEKL. In nucleotides, the CDR3 is TGCGCCAGCAGCCTTCCCCCGGGACAGGGAAATTCACCCCTCCACTTT. This gives the protein CASSLPPGQGNSPLHF.

In this sample, this clone turned up a few times. V is TRBV19 and J is TRBJ1-5; D gene ambiguous. Trimming pared 8 bases from V and 7 bases from J, leaving 18 bases between. Germline values: CDR1 LNHDA, CDR2 SQIVND (reference sequence). The length of the CDR3 is 14 residues. The CDR3 region has the DNA TGTGCCAGTTGGGGAGGGAAGAACGGACAGCCCCAGCATTTT. It specifies CASWGGKNGQPQHF.

The chain employs TRBV6-1 and TRBJ1-3; D is uncertain. The CDR3 has 15 residues. The ends were cut back, 0 bases at V and 0 bases at J, with 6 bases in the middle. From germline, CDR1 is MNHNS and CDR2 SASEGT. The CDR3 reads CASSEAGFSGNTIYF. The DNA of the CDR3 is TGTGCCAGCAGTGAAGCGGGGTTCTCTGGAAACACCATATATTTT.

The J gene is TRBJ2-5, the V gene TRBV29-1; D may be TRBD1 or TRBD2 (5 bases each). The CDR3 extends over 13 amino acids. The V gene lost 4 bases and the J gene lost 4 bases, with 13 bases spanning the gap. The germline V gene encodes CDR1 SQVTM and CDR2 ANQGSEA. The CDR3 DNA reads as TGCAGCGTTGGGGGGTTCGGTGGAGAGACCCAGTACTTC. Its protein product is CSVGGFGGETQYF.

The genes are TRBV11-2 and TRBJ2-7; D gene unclear. Trimming stripped 6 bases from V and 4 bases from J, with 7 bases between. The CDR3 spans 11 residues. Germline V CDR1 and CDR2: SGHAT, FQNNGV. In DNA form, the CDR3 reads TGTGCCAGCAGAGACCTGTACGAGCAGTACTTC. The encoded protein is CASRDLYEQYF.

This chain uses TRBV11-1 with TRBJ2-1; 9 nucleotides align to TRBD2. V gave up 6 bases and J gave up 1 base; unmatched junction bases: 7. The CDR3 consists of 16 residues. Germline values: CDR1 SGHAT, CDR2 FQDESV (reference sequence). The CDR3 region is CASRFTSGSSYNEQFF. CDR3 bases: TGTGCCAGCAGATTCACTAGCGGGTCATCCTACAATGAGCAGTTCTTC.

The J gene is TRBJ1-5, the V gene TRBV6-5; D not resolved. V lost 6 bases and J 5 bases, leaving 11 bases between the germline ends. The CDR3 contains 13 residues. Germline CDR1 MNHEY, CDR2 SVGAGI. CDR3 coding DNA: TGTGCCAGCAGCAAACGCCGGGATCAGCCCCAGCATTTT. Translation gives CASSKRRDQPQHF.

The V call is TRBV2, the J call TRBJ2-6; 8 bases align to TRBD1. This CDR3 is built from 16 residues. Unmatched junction bases numbered 6, after V lost 5 bases and J lost 3 bases. The germline gives CDR1 SNHLY, CDR2 FYNNEI. The CDR3 here is CASSSSGGGGANVLTF. The CDR3, as DNA: TGTGCCAGCAGTTCGTCAGGGGGCGGTGGGGCCAACGTCCTGACTTTC.

This clone was seen just once. The chain's CDR3 is CASSSQGTEAFF. The CDR3 coding sequence is TGTGCCAGCAGCTCCCAGGGTACTGAAGCTTTCTTT. The chain links TRBV5-4 to TRBJ1-1, with D maybe TRBD1 (5 bases). Looked up from germline, CDR1 is SGHNT and CDR2 is YYREEE (reference sequence). This CDR3 is built from 12 residues. With 3 bases removed from V and 5 bases from J, the gap between germline ends came to 8 bases.

The chain is built from TRBV7-8 and TRBJ1-1; D gene ambiguous. The CDR3 spans 14 residues. Trimming cost V 1 base and J 0 bases, with 6 bases left between them. Germline loops: CDR1 SGHVS, CDR2 FQNEAQ. As DNA, the CDR3 is TGTGCCAGCAGCTTAGTATGGTTGAACACTGAAGCTTTCTTT. It translates to CASSLVWLNTEAFF. Supplemented by reference TRBV7-8 and TRBJ1-1, the full variable domain reads GAGVSQSPRYKVAKRGQDVALRCDPISGHVSLFWYQQALGQGPEFLTYFQNEAQLDKSGLPSDRFFAERPEGSVSTLKIQRTQQEDSAVYLCASSLVWLNTEAFFGQGTRLTVV.

This chain connects TRBV9 to TRBJ1-5, with 7 bases that match TRBD1. V gave up 4 bases and J gave up 7 bases; unmatched junction bases: 14. The germline V gene encodes CDR1 SGDLS and CDR2 YYNGEE. The CDR3 covers 16 residues. The CDR3 loop reads CASSLNLDRVGQPQHF. The CDR3 DNA follows: TGTGCCAGCAGCCTCAACCTTGACAGGGTGGGACAGCCCCAGCATTTT.

This clone occurred a few times. The V call is TRBV2, the J call TRBJ2-2; either TRBD1 or TRBD2 may supply D (5 bases each). Trimming took 5 bases from V and 9 from J, leaving 19 bases between them. The CDR3 spans 15 residues. Per germline, CDR1 SNHLY and CDR2 FYNNEI. The CDR3 here is CASSQMGPGTRELFF. The CDR3 bases are TGTGCCAGCAGTCAAATGGGTCCCGGGACCAGGGAGCTGTTTTTT.